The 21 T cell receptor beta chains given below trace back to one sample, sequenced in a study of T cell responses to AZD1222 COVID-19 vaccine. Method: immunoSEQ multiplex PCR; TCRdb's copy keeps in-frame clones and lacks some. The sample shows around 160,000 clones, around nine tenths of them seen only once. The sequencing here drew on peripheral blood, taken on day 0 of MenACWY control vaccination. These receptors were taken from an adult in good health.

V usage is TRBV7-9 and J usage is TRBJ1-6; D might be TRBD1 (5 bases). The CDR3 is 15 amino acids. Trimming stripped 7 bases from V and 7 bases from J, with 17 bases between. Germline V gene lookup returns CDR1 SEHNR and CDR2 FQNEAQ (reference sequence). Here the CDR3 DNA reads TGTGCCAGCACCCCGATTTCGGGGCAGAATTCACCCCTCCACTTT. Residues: CASTPISGQNSPLHF. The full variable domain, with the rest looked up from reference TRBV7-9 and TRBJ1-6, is DTGVSQNPRHKITKRGQNVTFRCDPISEHNRLYWYRQTLGQGPEFLTYFQNEAQLEKSRLLSDRFSAERPKGSFSTLEIQRTEQGDSAMYLCASTPISGQNSPLHFGNGTRLTVT.

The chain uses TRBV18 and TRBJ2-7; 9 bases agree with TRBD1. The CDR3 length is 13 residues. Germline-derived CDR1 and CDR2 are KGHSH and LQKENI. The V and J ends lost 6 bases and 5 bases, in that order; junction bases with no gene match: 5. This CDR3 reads CASSWTGDNEQYF. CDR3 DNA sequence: TGTGCCAGCTCCTGGACAGGGGACAACGAGCAGTACTTC.

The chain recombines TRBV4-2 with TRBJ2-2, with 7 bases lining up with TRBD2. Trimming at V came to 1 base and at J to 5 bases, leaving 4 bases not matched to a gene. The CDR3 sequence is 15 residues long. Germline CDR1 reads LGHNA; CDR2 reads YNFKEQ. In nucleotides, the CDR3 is TGTGCCAGCAGCCAAGGACTAGCTTCTACCGGGGAGCTGTTTTTT. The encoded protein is CASSQGLASTGELFF.

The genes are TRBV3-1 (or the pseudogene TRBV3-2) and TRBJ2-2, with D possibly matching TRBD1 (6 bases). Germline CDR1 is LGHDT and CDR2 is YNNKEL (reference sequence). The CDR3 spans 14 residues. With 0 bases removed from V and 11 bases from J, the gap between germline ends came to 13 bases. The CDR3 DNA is TGTGCCAGCAGCCAAGAAGGGGGACGGACCGAGCTGTTTTTT. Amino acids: CASSQEGGRTELFF.

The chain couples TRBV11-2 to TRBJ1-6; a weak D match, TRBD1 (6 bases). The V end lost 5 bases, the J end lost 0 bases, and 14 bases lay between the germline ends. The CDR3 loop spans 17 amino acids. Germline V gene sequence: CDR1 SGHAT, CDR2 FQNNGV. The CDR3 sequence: CASSPGVGASYNSPLHF. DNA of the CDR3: TGTGCCAGCAGCCCAGGGGTTGGGGCCTCCTATAATTCACCCCTCCACTTT.

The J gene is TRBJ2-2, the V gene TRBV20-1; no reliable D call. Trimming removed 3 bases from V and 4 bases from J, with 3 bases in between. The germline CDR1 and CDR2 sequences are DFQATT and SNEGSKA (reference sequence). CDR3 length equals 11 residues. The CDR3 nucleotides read TGCAGTGCTAGGGGCACCGGGGAGCTGTTTTTT. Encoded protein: CSARGTGELFF.

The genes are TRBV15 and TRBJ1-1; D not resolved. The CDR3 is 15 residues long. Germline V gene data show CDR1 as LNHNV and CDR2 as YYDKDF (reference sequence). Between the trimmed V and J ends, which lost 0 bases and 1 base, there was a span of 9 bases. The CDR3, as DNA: TGTGCCACCAGCAGAGAGAAAGCCTCGAACACTGAAGCTTTCTTT. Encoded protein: CATSREKASNTEAFF.

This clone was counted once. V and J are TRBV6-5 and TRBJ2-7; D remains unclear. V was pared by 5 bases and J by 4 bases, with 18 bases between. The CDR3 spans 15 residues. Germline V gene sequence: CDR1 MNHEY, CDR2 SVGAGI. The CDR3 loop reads CASSRPGLGIYEQYF. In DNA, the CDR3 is TGTGCCAGCAGTCGGCCGGGCCTAGGAATTTACGAGCAGTACTTC.

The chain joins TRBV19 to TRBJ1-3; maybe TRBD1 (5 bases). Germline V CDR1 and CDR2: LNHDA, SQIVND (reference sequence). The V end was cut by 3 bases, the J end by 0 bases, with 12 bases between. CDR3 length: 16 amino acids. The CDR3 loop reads CASSILAGNSGNTIYF. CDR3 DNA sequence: TGTGCCAGTAGTATCTTAGCAGGGAACTCTGGAAACACCATATATTTT. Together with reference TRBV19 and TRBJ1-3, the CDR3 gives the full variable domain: DGGITQSPKYLFRKEGQNVTLSCEQNLNHDAMYWYRQDPGQGLRLIYYSQIVNDFQKGDIAEGYSVSREKKESFPLTVTSAQKNPTAFYLCASSILAGNSGNTIYFGEGSWLTVV.

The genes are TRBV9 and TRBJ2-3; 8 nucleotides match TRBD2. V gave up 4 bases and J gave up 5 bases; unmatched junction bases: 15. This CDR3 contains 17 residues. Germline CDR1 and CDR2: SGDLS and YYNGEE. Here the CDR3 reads CASSRIGLAFLLDTQYF. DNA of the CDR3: TGTGCCAGCAGCAGAATCGGACTAGCTTTTTTATTAGATACGCAGTATTTT. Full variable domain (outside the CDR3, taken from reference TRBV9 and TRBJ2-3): DSGVTQTPKHLITATGQRVTLRCSPRSGDLSVYWYQQSLDQGLQFLIQYYNGEERAKGNILERFSAQQFPDLHSELNLSSLELGDSALYFCASSRIGLAFLLDTQYFGPGTRLTVL.

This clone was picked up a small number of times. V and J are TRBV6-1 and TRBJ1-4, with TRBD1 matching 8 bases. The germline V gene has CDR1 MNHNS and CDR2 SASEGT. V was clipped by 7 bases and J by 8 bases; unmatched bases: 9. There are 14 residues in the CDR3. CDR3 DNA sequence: TGTGCCAGCACCAGAGGACAGGGTGGGGAAAAACTGTTTTTT. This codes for CASTRGQGGEKLFF.

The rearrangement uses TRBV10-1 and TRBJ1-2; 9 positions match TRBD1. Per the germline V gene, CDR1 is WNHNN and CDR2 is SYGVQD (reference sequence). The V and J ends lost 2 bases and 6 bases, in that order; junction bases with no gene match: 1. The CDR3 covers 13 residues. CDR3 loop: CASSERTGDGYTF. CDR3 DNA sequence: TGCGCCAGCAGTGAGAGGACAGGGGATGGCTACACCTTC.

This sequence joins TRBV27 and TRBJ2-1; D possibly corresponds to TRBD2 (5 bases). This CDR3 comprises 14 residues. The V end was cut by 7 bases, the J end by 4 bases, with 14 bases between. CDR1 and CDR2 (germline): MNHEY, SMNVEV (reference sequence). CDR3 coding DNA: TGTGCCAGCAATGAGGAGAGAGGGTACAATGAGCAGTTCTTC. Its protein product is CASNEERGYNEQFF.

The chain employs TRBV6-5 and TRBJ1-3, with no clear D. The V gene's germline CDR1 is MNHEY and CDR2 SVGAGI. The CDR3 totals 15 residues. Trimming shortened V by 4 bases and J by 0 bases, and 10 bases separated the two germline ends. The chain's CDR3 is CASSSYPSSGNTIYF. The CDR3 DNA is TGTGCCAGCAGTTCATACCCGAGCTCTGGAAACACCATATATTTT.

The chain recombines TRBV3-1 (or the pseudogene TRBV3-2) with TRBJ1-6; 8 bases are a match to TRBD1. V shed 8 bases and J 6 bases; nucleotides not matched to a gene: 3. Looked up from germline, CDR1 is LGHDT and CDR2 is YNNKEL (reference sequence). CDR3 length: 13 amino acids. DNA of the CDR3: TGTGCCAGCGGACAGGGCCGTAATTCACCCCTCCACTTT. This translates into CASGQGRNSPLHF.

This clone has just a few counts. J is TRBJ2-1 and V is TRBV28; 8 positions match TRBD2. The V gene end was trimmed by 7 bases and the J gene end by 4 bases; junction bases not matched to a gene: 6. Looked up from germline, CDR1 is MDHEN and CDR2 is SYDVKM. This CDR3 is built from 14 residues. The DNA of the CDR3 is TGTGCCAGCATAAGGCGGGGGGTTTACAATGAGCAGTTCTTC. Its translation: CASIRRGVYNEQFF.

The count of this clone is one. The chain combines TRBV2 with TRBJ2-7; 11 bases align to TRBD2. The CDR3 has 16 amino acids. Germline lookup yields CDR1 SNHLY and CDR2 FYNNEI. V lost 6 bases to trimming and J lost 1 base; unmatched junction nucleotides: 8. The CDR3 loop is CASRRTSGGTSYEQYF. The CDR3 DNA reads TGTGCCAGCAGACGAACTAGCGGGGGCACATCCTACGAGCAGTACTTC.

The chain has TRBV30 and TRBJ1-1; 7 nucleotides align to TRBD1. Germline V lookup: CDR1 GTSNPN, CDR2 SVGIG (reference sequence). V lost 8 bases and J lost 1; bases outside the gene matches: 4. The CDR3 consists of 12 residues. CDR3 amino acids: CAGDRPNTEAFF. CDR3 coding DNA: TGTGCCGGGGACAGACCGAACACTGAAGCTTTCTTT.

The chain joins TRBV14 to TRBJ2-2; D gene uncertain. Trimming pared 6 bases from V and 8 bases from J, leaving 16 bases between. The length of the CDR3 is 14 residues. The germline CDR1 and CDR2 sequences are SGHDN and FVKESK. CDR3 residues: CASSRAYLRGELFF. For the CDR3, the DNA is TGTGCCAGCAGTCGGGCCTACCTGAGAGGGGAGCTGTTTTTT.

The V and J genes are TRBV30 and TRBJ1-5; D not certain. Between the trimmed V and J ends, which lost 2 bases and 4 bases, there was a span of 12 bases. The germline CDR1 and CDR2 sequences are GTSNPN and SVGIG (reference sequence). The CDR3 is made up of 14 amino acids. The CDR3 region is CAWSLMAGNQPQHF. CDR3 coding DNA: TGTGCCTGGAGTCTGATGGCGGGGAATCAGCCCCAGCATTTT.

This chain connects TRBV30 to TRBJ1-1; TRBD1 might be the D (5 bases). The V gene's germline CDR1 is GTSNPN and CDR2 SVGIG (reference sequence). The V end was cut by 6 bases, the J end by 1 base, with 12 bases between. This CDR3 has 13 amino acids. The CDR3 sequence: CACPRATNTEAFF. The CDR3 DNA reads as TGTGCCTGCCCCAGGGCTACGAACACTGAAGCTTTCTTT. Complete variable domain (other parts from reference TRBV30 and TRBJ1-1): SQTIHQWPATLVQPVGSPLSLECTVEGTSNPNLYWYRQAAGRGLQLLFYSVGIGQISSEVPQNLSASRPQDRQFILSSKKLLLSDSGFYLCACPRATNTEAFFGQGTRLTVV.